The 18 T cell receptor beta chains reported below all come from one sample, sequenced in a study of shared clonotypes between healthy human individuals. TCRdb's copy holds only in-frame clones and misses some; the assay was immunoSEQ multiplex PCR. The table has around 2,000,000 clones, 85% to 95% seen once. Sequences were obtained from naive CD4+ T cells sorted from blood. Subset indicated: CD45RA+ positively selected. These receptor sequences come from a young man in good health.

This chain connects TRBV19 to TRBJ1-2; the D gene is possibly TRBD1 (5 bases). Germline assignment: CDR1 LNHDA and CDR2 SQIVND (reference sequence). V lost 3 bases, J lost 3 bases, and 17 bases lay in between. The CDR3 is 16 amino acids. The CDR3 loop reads CASSMDPGGDYYGYTF. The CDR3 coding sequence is TGTGCCAGTAGTATGGACCCGGGGGGGGACTACTATGGCTACACCTTC. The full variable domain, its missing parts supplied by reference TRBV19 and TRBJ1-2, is DGGITQSPKYLFRKEGQNVTLSCEQNLNHDAMYWYRQDPGQGLRLIYYSQIVNDFQKGDIAEGYSVSREKKESFPLTVTSAQKNPTAFYLCASSMDPGGDYYGYTFGSGTRLTVV.

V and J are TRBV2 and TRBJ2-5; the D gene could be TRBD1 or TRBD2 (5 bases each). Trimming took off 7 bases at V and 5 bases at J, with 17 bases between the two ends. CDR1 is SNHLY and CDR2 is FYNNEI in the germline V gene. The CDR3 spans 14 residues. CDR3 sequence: CASIPGPSTETQYF. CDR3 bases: TGTGCCAGCATCCCGGGGCCGTCAACCGAGACCCAGTACTTC.

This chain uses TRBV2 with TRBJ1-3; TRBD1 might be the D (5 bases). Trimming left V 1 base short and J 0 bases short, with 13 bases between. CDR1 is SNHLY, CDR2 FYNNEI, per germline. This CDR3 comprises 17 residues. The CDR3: CASSEGKPDSSGNTIYF. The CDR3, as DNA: TGTGCCAGCAGTGAAGGCAAACCCGACAGCTCTGGAAACACCATATATTTT.

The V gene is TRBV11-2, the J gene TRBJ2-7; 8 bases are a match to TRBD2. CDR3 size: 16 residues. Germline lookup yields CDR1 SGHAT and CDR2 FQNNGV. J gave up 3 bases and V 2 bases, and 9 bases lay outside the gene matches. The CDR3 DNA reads TGTGCCAGCAGCTTAATTTTCCAGCGGGAGCGCTACGAGCAGTACTTC. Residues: CASSLIFQRERYEQYF.

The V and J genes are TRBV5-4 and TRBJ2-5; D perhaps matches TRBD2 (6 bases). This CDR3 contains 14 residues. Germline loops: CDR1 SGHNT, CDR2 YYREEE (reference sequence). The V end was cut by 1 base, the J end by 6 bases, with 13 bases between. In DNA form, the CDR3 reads TGTGCCAGCAGCTTGCGGGACTTCGAACAGACCCAGTACTTC. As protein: CASSLRDFEQTQYF.

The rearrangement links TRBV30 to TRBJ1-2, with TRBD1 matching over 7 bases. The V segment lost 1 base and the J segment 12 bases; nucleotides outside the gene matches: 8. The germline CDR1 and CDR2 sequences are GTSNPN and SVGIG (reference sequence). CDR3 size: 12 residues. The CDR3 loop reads CAWSGQGVYDTF. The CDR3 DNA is TGTGCCTGGAGTGGACAGGGAGTTTATGACACCTTC.

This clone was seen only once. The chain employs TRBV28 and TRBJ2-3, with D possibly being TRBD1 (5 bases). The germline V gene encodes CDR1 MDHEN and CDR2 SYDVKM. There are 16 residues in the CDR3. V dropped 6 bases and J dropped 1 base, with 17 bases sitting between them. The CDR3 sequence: CASRPSMGQGTDTQYF. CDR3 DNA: TGTGCCAGCAGACCATCAATGGGGCAGGGCACAGATACGCAGTATTTT.

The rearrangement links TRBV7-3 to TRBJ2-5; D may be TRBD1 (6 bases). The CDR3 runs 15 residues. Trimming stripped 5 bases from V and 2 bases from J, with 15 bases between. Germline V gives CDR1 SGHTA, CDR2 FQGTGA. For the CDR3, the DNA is TGTGCCAGCAGCCCGCAGGGTCAGGGGCAAGAGACCCAGTACTTC. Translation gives CASSPQGQGQETQYF.

CDR3 residues: CASSGRTGGTDIQYF. CDR3 bases: TGTGCCAGCAGTGGTCGGACAGGGGGCACGGACATTCAGTACTTC. The chain is built from TRBV2 and TRBJ2-4, with TRBD1 identical over 11 bases. Germline loops: CDR1 SNHLY, CDR2 FYNNEI. With V trimmed by 4 bases and J by 8 bases, 7 bases remained unmatched. This CDR3 region has 15 residues.

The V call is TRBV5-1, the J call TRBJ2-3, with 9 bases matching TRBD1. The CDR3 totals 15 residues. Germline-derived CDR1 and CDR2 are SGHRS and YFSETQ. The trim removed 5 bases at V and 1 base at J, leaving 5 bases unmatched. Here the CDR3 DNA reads TGCGCCAGCAGGGGGACAGGGATCGGCACAGATACGCAGTATTTT. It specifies CASRGTGIGTDTQYF.

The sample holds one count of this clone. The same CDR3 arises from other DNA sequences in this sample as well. The DNA for the CDR3 is TGTGCCTGGAGTGTGACTAGGAACACTGAAGCTTTCTTT. The encoded protein is CAWSVTRNTEAFF. The chain employs TRBV30 and TRBJ1-1; D remains unclear. The CDR3 is 13 residues long. The germline V gene has CDR1 GTSNPN and CDR2 SVGIG (reference sequence). The V and J ends lost 0 bases and 1 base respectively, with 6 bases between them.

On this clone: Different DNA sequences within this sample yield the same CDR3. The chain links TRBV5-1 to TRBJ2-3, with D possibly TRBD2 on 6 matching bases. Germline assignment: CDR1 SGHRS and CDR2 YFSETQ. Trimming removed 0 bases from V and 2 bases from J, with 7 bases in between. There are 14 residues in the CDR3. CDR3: CASSLGDFTDTQYF. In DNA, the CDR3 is TGCGCCAGCAGCTTGGGGGACTTCACAGATACGCAGTATTTT.

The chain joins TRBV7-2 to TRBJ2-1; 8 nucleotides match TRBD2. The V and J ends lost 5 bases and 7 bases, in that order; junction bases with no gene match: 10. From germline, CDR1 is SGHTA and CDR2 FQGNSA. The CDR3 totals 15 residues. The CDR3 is CASSGVAGRGNEQFF. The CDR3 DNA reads TGTGCCAGCAGCGGAGTAGCGGGGCGGGGTAATGAGCAGTTCTTC.

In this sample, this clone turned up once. The CDR3 coding sequence is TGTGCCAGTACCCGTCAGGGCCAAGAGACCCAGTACTTC. Its protein is CASTRQGQETQYF. This chain links TRBV11-2 with TRBJ2-5; a possible D gene is TRBD1 (5 bases). CDR1 is SGHAT and CDR2 is FQNNGV in the germline V gene. Trimming took 9 bases from V and 1 from J, leaving 12 bases between them. The CDR3 loop spans 13 amino acids.

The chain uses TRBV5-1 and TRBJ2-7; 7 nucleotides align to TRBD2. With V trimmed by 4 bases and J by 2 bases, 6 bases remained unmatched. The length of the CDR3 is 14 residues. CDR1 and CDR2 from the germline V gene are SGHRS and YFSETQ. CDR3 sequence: CASSPSGPAYEQYF. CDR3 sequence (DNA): TGCGCCAGCAGCCCTAGCGGTCCAGCCTACGAGCAGTACTTC.

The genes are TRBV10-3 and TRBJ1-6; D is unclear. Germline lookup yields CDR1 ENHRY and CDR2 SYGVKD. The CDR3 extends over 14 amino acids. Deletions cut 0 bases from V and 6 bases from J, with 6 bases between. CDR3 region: CAISESPGNSPLHF. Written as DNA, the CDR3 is TGTGCCATCAGTGAGTCGCCAGGTAATTCACCCCTCCACTTT.

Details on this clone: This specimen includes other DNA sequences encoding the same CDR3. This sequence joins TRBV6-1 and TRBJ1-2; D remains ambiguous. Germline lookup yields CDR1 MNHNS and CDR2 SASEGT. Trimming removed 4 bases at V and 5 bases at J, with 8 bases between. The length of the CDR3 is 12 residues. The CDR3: CASSGTGYGYTF. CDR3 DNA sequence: TGTGCCAGCAGTGGGACGGGGTATGGCTACACCTTC.

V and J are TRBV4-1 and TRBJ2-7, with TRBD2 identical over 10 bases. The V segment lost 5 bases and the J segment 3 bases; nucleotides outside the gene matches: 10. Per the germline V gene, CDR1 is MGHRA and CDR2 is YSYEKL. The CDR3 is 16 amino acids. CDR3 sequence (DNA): TGCGCCAGCAGCTCCCCTAGCGGGAGTATCATCTACGAGCAGTACTTC. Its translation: CASSSPSGSIIYEQYF.